Below, one T cell receptor beta chain is given with its context. The antigen it recognizes is unknown. Qualities for individual bases were not recorded, and no much larger clone is one base off. This sample is part of a study of a mutant IDH1 vaccine in newly diagnosed glioma (dated by TCRdb to the early 2020s). About the study as a whole: In the chemotherapy-containing groups, vaccination started alongside temozolomide cycles, whereas in patients who had radiotherapy alone it started 4-6 weeks after radiotherapy. The approximately 32 treated patients were 62.5% male and around 38% female, with a mean age of roughly 40 years. Before enrollment, most patients had been given radiochemotherapy with temozolomide as standard therapy, while the rest had received either radiotherapy alone or temozolomide alone. The week-35 safety follow-up was designated visit V12, and the week-47 end of study was designated visit V13. Peripheral blood was drawn at six visits: V03 (baseline), V05, V07, V10, V12 and V13. For exploratory analyses, under 30 treated patients had longitudinal TCRB deep sequencing done wherever samples were available. What the authors observed across the whole study: Availability determined which PBMC samples were chosen for TCRB deep sequencing. The authors noted that analyses of patient blood samples could not be reproduced because of sample limitations. Pseudoprogression appeared unrelated to alterations in the top peripheral T cell clonotypes detected by TCRB sequencing. Across multiple MHC alleles, vaccine-induced immune responses were seen in just over 90% of patients.

Explained via the paper, the time point label denotes: week 47, end of study. A 20-mer mutant IDH1 peptide at 300 micrograms in Montanide made up each vaccine dose, which was injected subcutaneously together with topical imiquimod. Eight vaccinations were administered to patients in weeks 1, 3, 5, 7, 11, 15, 19 and 23, corresponding to visits V03 through V10. Donors had newly diagnosed WHO grade 3 or 4 IDH1-mutant astrocytomas with loss of nuclear ATRX. The samples were drawn from NOA16, a multicentre, single-arm, open-label phase I trial in Germany that tested a mutant IDH1 peptide vaccine in humans for the first time. Genomic DNA for TCRB sequencing was isolated from EDTA blood with the DNeasy Blood and Tissue Kit. Preparation of the library involved the immunoSEQ multiplex PCR assay. The hsTCRB Kit was used according to the manufacturer's protocol to amplify rearranged TCR beta chain sequences. TCRB libraries were sequenced on an Illumina MiSeq. The original pipeline was this. The proprietary platform of the kit vendor was used for demultiplexing, trimming and gene mapping. TCRdb retrieved this table from immuneACCESS and kept in-frame rearrangements only. Not all clones are present; in checked studies, unresolved V genes account for under half, and no reason is known for the remainder. The DNA was the basis for D and trimming; V, J and clone size are from that table. This sample comprises around 84,000 clones, around four fifths of them detected only once. Of the sample, approximately 5.4% falls within the top ten clones.

Based on the germline V gene, the CDR1 and CDR2 sequences are SGHVS and FQNEAQ. The CDR3 runs 15 amino acids, cysteine and phenylalanine included. CDR3 DNA is the only sequence kept; it has 45 bases, read in frame from the first base. V loses 5 bases, J loses 6 bases, and the germline ends lie 14 bases apart. Sequenced here: PBMCs, sampled from a glioma patient whose treatment included an IDH1 peptide vaccine. This receptor chain uses TRBV7-8 and TRBJ1-6; the D gene is possibly TRBD1, with 5 bases matching. This TCR was recovered from a man aged 40-50 years with glioma. The CDR3 corresponds to CASSGTGLPNSPLHF. The sequenced DNA is TGTGCCAGCAGCGGGACTGGGCTACCTAATTCACCCCTCCACTTT.